The next 10 T cell receptor beta chains were all read from a single sample in a study of immune heterogeneity within non-small cell lung tumors. Multiplex PCR amplified the TCR beta CDR3 region. Its first round ran for about 10 cycles with 32 V and 13 J primers. TCRdb fed the multiplex PCR reads into MiXCR, producing one record per CDR3 protein. The sample has about 15,000 distinct CDR3 sequences, less than 35% seen once; the top ten hold around 5.3%. Bulk tumor genomic DNA, 550 to 650 ng per sample, was the template. Multiple biopsies spaced far apart were taken from each primary tumor during surgery. Patients had untreated, newly diagnosed non-small cell lung cancer and underwent curative surgery. Sequences were obtained from lung tumor tissue. These receptor sequences come from a man between 35 and 55 years old with non-small cell lung cancer.

The table lists this clonotype with many counts. The V and J genes are TRBV2 and TRBJ1-2; the match to TRBD1 covers 8 bases. CDR1 and CDR2 (germline): SNHLY, FYNNEI. The CDR3 covers 16 residues. Unmatched junction bases numbered 10, after V lost 4 bases and J lost 3 bases. DNA for the CDR3: TGTGCCAGCAGTGGGACAGGGAAAGCCTTGGACTATGGCTACACCTTC. It encodes CASSGTGKALDYGYTF.

This clonotype was observed at least ten times. The J gene is TRBJ1-2, the V gene TRBV6-4; D possibly corresponds to TRBD1 (6 bases). Between the trimmed V and J ends, which lost 5 bases and 5 bases, there was a span of 15 bases. This CDR3 comprises 14 residues. In germline, CDR1 is MRHNA, CDR2 SNTAGT. CDR3 residues: CASSPSGTPYGYTF. The CDR3, as DNA: TGTGCCAGCAGTCCTTCCGGGACACCTTATGGCTACACCTTC.

This clonotype was found a few times. The rearrangement links TRBV3-1 to TRBJ2-3, with TRBD2 as a possible D gene (6 bases). This CDR3 contains 14 residues. Germline values: CDR1 LGHDT, CDR2 YNNKEL (reference sequence). Between the trimmed V and J ends, which lost 4 bases and 1 base, there was a span of 9 bases. The CDR3, as DNA: TGTGCCAGCAGCCTGGGCGGGGGCACAGATACGCAGTATTTT. Translated: CASSLGGGTDTQYF.

For this clonotype: This may be a read error: a much more frequent sequence differs by one nucleotide. In nucleotides, the CDR3 is TGTGCCACCAGTGTGGACAGGGGAAGGTACAATGAGCAGTTCTTC. This translates into CATSVDRGRYNEQFF. This rearrangement joins TRBV24-1 to TRBJ2-1, with 9 bases lining up with TRBD1. Germline assignment: CDR1 KGHDR and CDR2 SFDVKD. The CDR3 is 15 amino acids. Trimming removed 5 bases from V and 4 bases from J; junction bases left unmatched: 5.

This clonotype was detected ten times or more. The chain joins TRBV6-2 or TRBV6-3 to TRBJ1-1; 7 nucleotides match TRBD1. Germline V gene lookup returns CDR1 MNHEY and CDR2 SVGEGT. The V segment lost 7 bases and the J segment 7 bases; nucleotides outside the gene matches: 6. The CDR3 spans 12 residues. The CDR3 protein is CASTLRQGEAFF. CDR3 coding DNA: TGTGCCAGCACCTTGAGACAGGGTGAAGCTTTCTTT.

This clonotype counts as medium-sized (0.01 to 0.1%). V is TRBV19 and J is TRBJ1-2; maybe TRBD1 (5 bases). V was shortened by 3 bases and J by 4 bases, with 15 bases between the two germline ends. This CDR3 comprises 15 residues. The germline gives CDR1 LNHDA, CDR2 SQIVND (reference sequence). CDR3 sequence (DNA): TGTGCCAGTAGTATCGGGCAGGGAGGCGCCTATGGCTACACCTTC. Encoded protein: CASSIGQGGAYGYTF.

The chain is built from TRBV7-8 and TRBJ1-4, with D perhaps TRBD1 (5 bases). Deletions cut 4 bases from V and 0 bases from J, with 18 bases between. Germline CDR1 is SGHVS and CDR2 is FQNEAQ. There are 18 residues in the CDR3. CDR3 amino acids: CASSSRLSGIATNEKLFF. Here the CDR3 DNA reads TGTGCCAGCAGCTCCCGGCTGTCAGGGATTGCAACTAATGAAAAACTGTTTTTT.

Concerning this clonotype: This clone may be a read error of a much larger clone one base away. The V gene is TRBV5-1, the J gene TRBJ1-2; TRBD1 aligns across 10 bases. V lost 4 bases to trimming and J lost 8 bases; unmatched junction nucleotides: 8. CDR3 length equals 14 residues. Germline CDR1 SGHRS, CDR2 YFSETQ. CDR3: CASSADRGQRGYTF. Here the CDR3 DNA reads TGCGCCAGCAGCGCAGACAGGGGGCAGCGAGGCTACACCTTC.

This clonotype was observed a handful of times. The J gene is TRBJ1-4, the V gene TRBV4-3, with 9 positions matching TRBD1. This CDR3 is 15 amino acids long. The V gene end was trimmed by 4 bases and the J gene end by 5 bases; junction bases not matched to a gene: 5. CDR1 and CDR2 from the germline V gene are LGHNA and YSLEER. DNA of the CDR3: TGCGCCAGCAGCCTGGACAGGGGTCTAAATGAAAAACTGTTTTTT. As protein: CASSLDRGLNEKLFF.

The J gene is TRBJ1-1, the V gene TRBV11-3; unclear D gene. The V gene's germline CDR1 is SGHNT and CDR2 YENEEA. Trimming took 5 bases from V and 4 from J, leaving 14 bases between them. The CDR3 has 14 residues. The CDR3 DNA sequence: TGTGCCAGCAGCCTCGAGAGCCGGGGCACTGAAGCTTTCTTT. Translated: CASSLESRGTEAFF.